This TCR beta chain was identified during a study of CD8+CD57+ T cells in acquired aplastic anemia. About the research overall: Each DNA sample taken from sorted CD4+ and CD8+ cells came to 3 to 4 ug on average.

This clonotype came up many times. What it binds is unknown. After removal of 5 bases from V and 5 bases from J, the junction contained 5 bases not matched to a gene. Germline V gene lookup returns CDR1 ENHRY and CDR2 SYGVKD. The CDR3 spans 14 residues. Genomic DNA, serving as template, underwent TCR beta VDJ and CDR3 profiling. TCRdb fed the reads into MiXCR, producing one record per CDR3 protein. The sample carries 200,000 or so distinct CDR3 sequences, roughly 64% recorded once. General study results and limits: The study identified more than 25 CD8+ CDR3 sequences shared by patients and controls. No significant patient-versus-control difference appeared in CD8+ Simpson's diversity.

Sequencing was performed on sorted CD4+, CD8+, or CD8+CD57+ T cells (not recorded which) from PBMCs. The receptor was isolated from a human donor with severe aplastic anemia or a healthy control (not recorded which). The chain carries TRBV10-3 and TRBJ2-2, with 7 bases lining up with TRBD1. Written as DNA, the CDR3 is TGTGCCATCAGTACGGGACAGTCGACCGGGGAGCTGTTTTTT. Translating gives CAISTGQSTGELFF.